Each of the 22 T cell receptor beta chains below was sequenced from the same sample in a study of monozygotic twins with inflammatory bowel disease. TCRdb reprocessed the 5' RACE reads, with one entry per CDR3 protein and no DNA. In all, the sample yields around 150,000 distinct CDR3 sequences. The sequenced sample consisted of blood. These receptors all stem from a human donor with ulcerative colitis or Crohn's disease, or a healthy co-twin of an affected twin (not recorded which).

The CDR3 spells CASSQDAGETDTQYF. The gene calls are TRBV4-3 and TRBJ2-3; TCRdb indicates TRBD1, and absent DNA this call remains unverified. Germline assignment: CDR1 LGHNA and CDR2 YSLEER. This CDR3 region has 15 residues.

This clonotype is classed as medium-sized by frequency. This chain uses TRBV7-8 with TRBJ2-3. This CDR3 is built from 12 residues. Germline lookup yields CDR1 SGHVS and CDR2 FQNEAQ. Here the CDR3 reads CASSPGADTQYF.

The V and J genes are TRBV11-3 and TRBJ1-5; TCRdb reports TRBD1, a call that lacks DNA to check it against. CDR3 length equals 13 residues. Germline CDR1 and CDR2: SGHNT and YENEEA. CDR3 protein: CASSYGHNQPQHF.

V is TRBV29-1 and J is TRBJ2-1; the TCRdb call, TRBD2, lacks DNA for checking. The CDR3 spans 15 residues. CDR1 is SQVTM and CDR2 is ANQGSEA in the germline V gene. CDR3 in amino acids: CSVVGGQSSYNEQFF.

This rearrangement joins TRBV25-1 to TRBJ2-3; TCRdb lists TRBD2, though no DNA is available to test this call. Germline V gene sequence: CDR1 MGHDK, CDR2 SYGVNS. The CDR3 has 16 residues. The CDR3 spells CASSDQGLAVTDTQYF. Complete variable domain (other parts from reference TRBV25-1 and TRBJ2-3): EADIYQTPRYLVIGTGKKITLECSQTMGHDKMYWYQQDPGMELHLIHYSYGVNSTEKGDLSSESTVSRIRTEHFPLTLESARPSHTSQYLCASSDQGLAVTDTQYFGPGTRLTVL.

The gene calls are TRBV27 and TRBJ2-5; with no DNA, the TCRdb D assignment of TRBD1 cannot be verified. The CDR3 is 16 amino acids. The germline V gene has CDR1 MNHEY and CDR2 SMNVEV (reference sequence). CDR3 sequence reads: CASSRDRGGTAQTQYF.

This chain uses TRBV7-9 with TRBJ2-7; TCRdb's assignment of TRBD1 cannot be checked, as there is no DNA. This CDR3 spans 14 amino acids. CDR1 is SEHNR and CDR2 is FQNEAQ in the germline V gene (reference sequence). CDR3 sequence reads: CATAPAPGFHEQYF.

The CDR3 region is CASSVGGWGTGELFF. The chain carries TRBV12-3 or TRBV12-4 and TRBJ2-2; the TCRdb D gene call, TRBD1, has no DNA to confirm it. This CDR3 region has 15 residues.

The chain couples TRBV20-1 to TRBJ2-1; with no DNA, the TCRdb D assignment of TRBD1 cannot be verified. The CDR3 has 16 residues. CDR1 DFQATT and CDR2 SNEGSKA come from the germline V gene (reference sequence). The CDR3 loop reads CSASQGPSTNYNEQFF.

V is TRBV6-5 and J is TRBJ2-1; TCRdb's D gene call, TRBD1, goes unchecked for lack of DNA. The CDR3 contains 17 residues. Germline loops: CDR1 MNHEY, CDR2 SVGAGI. CDR3 amino acids: CASSYSYLGQGLYEQFF.

V is TRBV11-1 and J is TRBJ2-7. The CDR3 runs 15 residues. CDR1 is SGHAT, CDR2 FQDESV, per germline (reference sequence). This CDR3 is CASSLGDQRFDEQYF.

V usage is TRBV9 and J usage is TRBJ2-5; with no DNA, the TCRdb D assignment of TRBD1 cannot be verified. The CDR3 spans 13 residues. Germline V CDR1 and CDR2: SGDLS, YYNGEE. CDR3 region: CASSMGQQETQYF.

This chain joins TRBV5-1 and TRBJ2-1; TCRdb names TRBD1, which stays unverified in the absence of DNA. The CDR3 loop spans 15 amino acids. CDR1 is SGHRS, CDR2 YFSETQ, per germline. The CDR3 region is CASSLFEGRGDEQFF.

The V gene is TRBV9, the J gene TRBJ2-1. The CDR3 loop spans 15 amino acids. The germline V gene has CDR1 SGDLS and CDR2 YYNGEE. This CDR3 is CASSAVAAVYNEQFF.

CDR3 amino acids: CASSPFGGGSNQPQHF. The rearrangement links TRBV18 to TRBJ1-5; TCRdb proposes TRBD1, but this gene call is untestable without DNA. The CDR3 has 16 residues. CDR1 KGHSH and CDR2 LQKENI come from the germline V gene.

This chain uses TRBV3-1 with TRBJ1-2. The CDR3 covers 15 residues. Germline lookup yields CDR1 LGHDT and CDR2 YNNKEL (reference sequence). Here the CDR3 reads CASSQTSPMIYGYTF. Full variable domain (remainder filled in from reference TRBV3-1 and TRBJ1-2): DTAVSQTPKYLVTQMGNDKSIKCEQNLGHDTMYWYKQDSKKFLKIMFSYNNKELIINETVPNRFSPKSPDKAHLNLHINSLELGDSAVYFCASSQTSPMIYGYTFGSGTRLTVV.

The gene calls are TRBV28 and TRBJ1-4. Germline lookup yields CDR1 MDHEN and CDR2 SYDVKM. CDR3 length: 11 residues. CDR3: CASGSNEKLFF.

The rearrangement links TRBV28 to TRBJ1-1; TCRdb gives TRBD1 as the D gene, but with no DNA this cannot be confirmed. The CDR3 has 13 amino acids. Germline V gene lookup returns CDR1 MDHEN and CDR2 SYDVKM. CDR3 in amino acids: CASTLGGATEAFF.

The chain has TRBV27 and TRBJ2-5; the TCRdb D gene call, TRBD1, has no DNA to confirm it. The CDR3 spans 14 residues. Germline loops: CDR1 MNHEY, CDR2 SMNVEV (reference sequence). The CDR3 region is CASSTDRVQETQYF.

The chain recombines TRBV20-1 with TRBJ1-4; TCRdb selects TRBD1, and the lack of DNA leaves this call unchecked. Germline CDR1 and CDR2: DFQATT and SNEGSKA (reference sequence). The CDR3 consists of 15 residues. Here the CDR3 reads CSASTGLATNEKLFF.

CDR3 in amino acids: CSAKTSSASSYNEQFF. This chain joins TRBV20-1 and TRBJ2-1. CDR3 size: 16 residues. Germline V gene lookup returns CDR1 DFQATT and CDR2 SNEGSKA (reference sequence).

V usage is TRBV18 and J usage is TRBJ1-2; TCRdb's D call of TRBD1 is untestable without DNA. Germline CDR1 and CDR2: KGHSH and LQKENI. The CDR3 is 16 residues long. This chain's CDR3 is CASSPPIRGSLYGYTF.